This record concerns one TCR beta chain sequence. Its antigen remains unidentified. Per-base quality was not reported, and no clone a single base away is much larger than it. In the paper's terms, the time point label means: cycle 4 day 1 (C4D1), after more than five weeks of nivolumab. Every trial patient had relapsed after autologous stem cell transplantation, and cohorts A, B and C differed in prior brentuximab vedotin exposure. A total of 56 patients with relapsed/refractory classical Hodgkin lymphoma made up the trial cohort, and each patient's best overall response was complete response, partial response or progressive disease. In the multi-cohort phase II CheckMate 205 trial, trial patients received single-agent nivolumab. Best overall response was determined by an independent review committee according to the 2007 International Working Group response criteria. PBMCs from the trial were collected at three points: immediately before nivolumab initiation (C1D1), and during therapy at cycle 2 day 1 and cycle 4 day 1. Peripheral blood was collected in 8 mL Vacutainer Cell Preparation Tubes, from which PBMCs were isolated by centrifugation and then cryopreserved.

The Qiagen DNeasy kit was used to extract genomic DNA from unsorted PBMCs and from the negatively selected CD4+ and CD8+ fractions. TCR beta CDR3 regions were subjected to amplification by immunoSEQ multiplex PCR with primers that anneal to V and J segments. A synthetic immune receptor repertoire was used to minimize amplification bias, and remaining bias was computationally removed after sequencing. The paper's processing steps were these. Repertoire diversity was quantified as the Shannon entropy index using custom Python scripts. Unsorted, CD4+ and CD8+ repertoires were analyzed separately, except in combined analyses where CD4+ and CD8+ sequences were merged in silico. A clone was considered expanded if an increase in frequency of at least 2-fold after treatment relative to C1D1 was found, and a pseudocount of 0.5 was applied to clones undetected at baseline. Singleton clones were defined as clones with 0 or 1 copy at C1D1, and non-singleton clones were defined as clones with 2 or more copies. By matching protein sequences in sorted samples from the same patient, clones expanded in unsorted samples were annotated as CD4+, CD8+ or unknown. Diversity changes from C1D1 to C4D1 were tested in paired samples using Wilcoxon tests. TCRdb holds this immuneACCESS table with in-frame rearrangements only. Some clones are missing; in checked studies, unresolved V genes explain under half, and the rest has no known cause. The V and J calls and clone size are taken from that table; D and trimming were inferred from the DNA. This sample gives 25,000 to 35,000 clones in total; about 72% of them show up just once. Almost 4% of the sample is taken by the ten largest.

V sheds 3 bases and J sheds 4 bases, leaving 13 bases between their ends. Sequences MDHEN (CDR1) and SYDVKM (CDR2) are obtained from the germline V gene. The CDR3 numbers 14 residues from cysteine through phenylalanine. Left in the record is the CDR3 DNA by itself, 42 bases read in frame from the first base. The data originate from a study of PD-1 blockade in classical Hodgkin lymphoma (dated by TCRdb to 2019 to 2021). In the study overall: Nivolumab dosing was 3 mg/kg intravenously every 2 weeks, continuing until either disease progression or unacceptable toxicity. The study used TCR beta sequencing and CyTOF to define a peripheral blood immune signature of response to PD-1 blockade in classical Hodgkin lymphoma.

Study-level results and caveats: Only a single clinical trial cohort was studied, and what caused the repertoire differences, possibly disease activity or prior therapy, remained undefined. Baseline TCR diversity was reported to be lower in newly diagnosed patients than in healthy donors and to be lower still in relapsed/refractory patients. CD4+ but not CD8+ TCR diversity rose significantly by C4D1 (p=0.0027 vs p=0.16), most apparent in complete responders (p=0.02). Among trial patients, those achieving complete response had baseline diversity similar to that of newly diagnosed patients, while diversity was significantly lower in partial responders and progressors. Lower diversity was seen in patients whose nivolumab began less than 1 year after ASCT, and these patients were left out of later analyses so that immune reconstitution would not confound the results.

Recombination joined TRBV28 with TRBJ2-7; D gene: possibly TRBD2, on 6 matching bases. The sequence derives from a human donor with classical Hodgkin lymphoma. The sequences come from peripheral blood mononuclear cells (PBMCs), collected before the fourth cycle of nivolumab. The DNA sequence is TGTGCCAGCAGTTTTACCGGGAGTGGGTACGAGCAGTACTTC. Its amino acids are CASSFTGSGYEQYF.